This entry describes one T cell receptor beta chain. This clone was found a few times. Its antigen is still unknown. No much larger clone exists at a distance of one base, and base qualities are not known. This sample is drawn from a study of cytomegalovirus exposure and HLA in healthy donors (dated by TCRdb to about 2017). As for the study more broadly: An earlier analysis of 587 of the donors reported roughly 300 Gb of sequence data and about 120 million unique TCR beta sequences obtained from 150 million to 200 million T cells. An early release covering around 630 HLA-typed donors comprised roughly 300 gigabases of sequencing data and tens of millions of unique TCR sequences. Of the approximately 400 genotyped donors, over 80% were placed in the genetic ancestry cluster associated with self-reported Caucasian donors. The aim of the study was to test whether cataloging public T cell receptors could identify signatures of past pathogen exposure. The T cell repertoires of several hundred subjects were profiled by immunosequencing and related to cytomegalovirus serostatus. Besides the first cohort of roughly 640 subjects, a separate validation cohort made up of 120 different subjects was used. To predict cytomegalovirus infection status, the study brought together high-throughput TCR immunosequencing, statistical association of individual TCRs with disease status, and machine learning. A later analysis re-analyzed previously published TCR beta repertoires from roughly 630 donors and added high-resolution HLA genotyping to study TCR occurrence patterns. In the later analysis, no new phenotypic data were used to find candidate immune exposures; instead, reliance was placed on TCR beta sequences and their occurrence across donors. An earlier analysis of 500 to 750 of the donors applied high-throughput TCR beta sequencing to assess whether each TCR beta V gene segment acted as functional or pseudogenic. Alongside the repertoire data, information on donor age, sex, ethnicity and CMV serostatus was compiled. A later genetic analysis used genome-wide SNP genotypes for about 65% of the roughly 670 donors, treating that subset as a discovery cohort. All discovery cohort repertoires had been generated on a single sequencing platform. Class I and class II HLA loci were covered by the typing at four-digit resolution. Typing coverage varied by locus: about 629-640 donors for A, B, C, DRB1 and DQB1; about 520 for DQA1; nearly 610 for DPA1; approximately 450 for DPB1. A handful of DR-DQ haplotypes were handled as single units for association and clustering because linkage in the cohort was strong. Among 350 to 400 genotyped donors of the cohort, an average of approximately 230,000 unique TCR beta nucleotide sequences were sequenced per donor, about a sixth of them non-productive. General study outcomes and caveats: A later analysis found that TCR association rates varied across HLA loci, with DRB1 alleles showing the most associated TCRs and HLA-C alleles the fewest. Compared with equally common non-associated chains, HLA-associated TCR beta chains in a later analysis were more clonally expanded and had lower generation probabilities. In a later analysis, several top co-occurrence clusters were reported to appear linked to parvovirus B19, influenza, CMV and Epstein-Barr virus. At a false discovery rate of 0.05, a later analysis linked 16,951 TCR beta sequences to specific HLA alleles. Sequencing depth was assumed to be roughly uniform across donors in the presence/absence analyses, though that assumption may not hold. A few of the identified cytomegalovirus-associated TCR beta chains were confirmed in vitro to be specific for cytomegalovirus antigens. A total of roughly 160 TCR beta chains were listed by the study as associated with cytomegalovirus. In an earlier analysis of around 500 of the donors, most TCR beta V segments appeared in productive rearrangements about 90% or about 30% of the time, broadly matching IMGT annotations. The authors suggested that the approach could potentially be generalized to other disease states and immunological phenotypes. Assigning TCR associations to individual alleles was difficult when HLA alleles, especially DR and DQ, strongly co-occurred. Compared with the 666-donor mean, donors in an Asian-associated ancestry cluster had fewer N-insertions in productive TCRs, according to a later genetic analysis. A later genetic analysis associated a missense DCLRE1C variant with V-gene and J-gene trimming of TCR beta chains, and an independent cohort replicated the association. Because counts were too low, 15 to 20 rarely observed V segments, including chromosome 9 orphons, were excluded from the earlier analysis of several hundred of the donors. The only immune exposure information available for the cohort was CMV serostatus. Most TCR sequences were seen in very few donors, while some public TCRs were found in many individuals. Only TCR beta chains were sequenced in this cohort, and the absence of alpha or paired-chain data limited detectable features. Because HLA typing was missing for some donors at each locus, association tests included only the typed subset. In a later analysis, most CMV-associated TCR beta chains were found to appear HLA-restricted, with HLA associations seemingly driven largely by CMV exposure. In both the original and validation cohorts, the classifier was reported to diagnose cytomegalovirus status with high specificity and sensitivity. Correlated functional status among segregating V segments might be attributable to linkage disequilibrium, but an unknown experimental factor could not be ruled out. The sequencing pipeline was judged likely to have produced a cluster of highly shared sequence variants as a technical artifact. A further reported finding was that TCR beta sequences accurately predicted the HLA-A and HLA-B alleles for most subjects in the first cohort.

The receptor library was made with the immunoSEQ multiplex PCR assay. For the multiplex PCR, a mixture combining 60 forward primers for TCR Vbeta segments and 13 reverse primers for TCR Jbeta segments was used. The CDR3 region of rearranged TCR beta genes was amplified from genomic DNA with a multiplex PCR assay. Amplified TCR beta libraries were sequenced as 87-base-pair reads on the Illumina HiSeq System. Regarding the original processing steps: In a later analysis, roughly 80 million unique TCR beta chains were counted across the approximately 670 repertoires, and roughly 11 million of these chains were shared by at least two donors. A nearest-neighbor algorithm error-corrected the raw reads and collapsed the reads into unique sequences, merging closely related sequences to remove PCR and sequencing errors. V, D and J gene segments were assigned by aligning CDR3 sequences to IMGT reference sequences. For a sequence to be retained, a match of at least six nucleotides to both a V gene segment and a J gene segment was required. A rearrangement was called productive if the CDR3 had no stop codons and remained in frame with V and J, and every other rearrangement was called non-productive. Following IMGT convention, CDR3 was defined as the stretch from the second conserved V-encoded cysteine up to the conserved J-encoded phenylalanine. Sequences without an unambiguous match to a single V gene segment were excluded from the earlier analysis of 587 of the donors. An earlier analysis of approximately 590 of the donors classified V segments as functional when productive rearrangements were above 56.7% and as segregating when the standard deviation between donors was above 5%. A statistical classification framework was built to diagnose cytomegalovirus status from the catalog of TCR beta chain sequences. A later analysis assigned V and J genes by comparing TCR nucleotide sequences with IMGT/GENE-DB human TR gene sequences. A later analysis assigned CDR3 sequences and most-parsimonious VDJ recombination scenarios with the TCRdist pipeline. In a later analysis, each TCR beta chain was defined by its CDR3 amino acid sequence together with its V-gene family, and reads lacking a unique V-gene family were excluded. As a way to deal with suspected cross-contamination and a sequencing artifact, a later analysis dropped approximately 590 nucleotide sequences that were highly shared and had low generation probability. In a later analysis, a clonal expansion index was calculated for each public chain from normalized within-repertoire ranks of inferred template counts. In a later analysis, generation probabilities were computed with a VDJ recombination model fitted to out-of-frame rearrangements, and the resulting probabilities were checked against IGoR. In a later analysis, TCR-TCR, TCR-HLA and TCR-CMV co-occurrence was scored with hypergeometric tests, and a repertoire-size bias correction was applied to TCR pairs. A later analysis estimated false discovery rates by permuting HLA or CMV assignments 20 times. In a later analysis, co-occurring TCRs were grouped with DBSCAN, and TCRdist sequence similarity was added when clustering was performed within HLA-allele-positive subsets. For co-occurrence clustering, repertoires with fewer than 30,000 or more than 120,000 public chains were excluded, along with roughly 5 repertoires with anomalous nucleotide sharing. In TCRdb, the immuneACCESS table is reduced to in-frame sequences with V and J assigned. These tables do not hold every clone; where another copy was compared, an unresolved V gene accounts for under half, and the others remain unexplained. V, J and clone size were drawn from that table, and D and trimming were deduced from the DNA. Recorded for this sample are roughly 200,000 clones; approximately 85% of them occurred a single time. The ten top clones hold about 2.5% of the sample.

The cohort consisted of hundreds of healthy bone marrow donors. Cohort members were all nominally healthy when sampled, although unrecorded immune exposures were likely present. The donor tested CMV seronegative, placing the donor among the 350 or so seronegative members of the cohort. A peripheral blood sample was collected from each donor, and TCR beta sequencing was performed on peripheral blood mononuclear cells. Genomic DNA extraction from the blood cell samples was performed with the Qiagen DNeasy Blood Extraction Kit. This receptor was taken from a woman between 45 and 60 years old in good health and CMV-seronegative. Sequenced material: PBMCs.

The DNA sequence follows: TGTGCCAGCAGCGCAGGACTAGCGGTTTCCAACGAGCAGTACTTC. The translation is CASSAGLAVSNEQYF. The V and J segments used are TRBV9 and TRBJ2-7; 10 nucleotides in the junction match TRBD2. CDR1 is given as SGDLS and CDR2 as YYNGEE, both from the germline V gene. The CDR3 measures 15 amino acids from cysteine to phenylalanine. The sequence is cut down to CDR3 DNA, 45 bases in frame from base 1. V ends up 3 bases short and J 5 bases short, with an unmatched junction base count of 8.